The T cell receptor beta chain under discussion was sequenced for a study of cytomegalovirus exposure and HLA in healthy donors. This clone was observed a few times. This PCR relied on a set of 60 Vbeta primers and 13 Jbeta primers. Profiled with immunoSEQ multiplex PCR; TCRdb holds only in-frame clones, not every one. The sample consists of approximately 130,000 clones, approximately 78% of them appearing once. This CDR3 region has 14 residues. The germline V gene has CDR1 SNHLY and CDR2 FYNNEI. The germline V and J ends were trimmed by 10 bases and 1 base, with 15 bases remaining between them. The V gene is TRBV2, the J gene TRBJ2-3; D is perhaps TRBD2 (5 bases). The sample consisted of PBMCs. The origin of this receptor is a woman aged 40 to 55 in good health and CMV-seronegative. DNA for the CDR3: TGTGCCACCTACCCCCTCGGGGGCACAGATACGCAGTATTTT. Translated: CATYPLGGTDTQYF.